The T cell receptor (beta chain) under discussion was sequenced for a study of cytomegalovirus exposure and HLA in healthy donors (dated by TCRdb to the late 2010s). Study-level background: The 666 repertoires of the first cohort and the roughly 120 validation repertoires were produced on the same platform, according to a later analysis. The study aimed to test whether cataloging public T cell receptors could reveal signatures of past pathogen exposure. Along with the approximately 620-subject first cohort, a separate validation cohort of approximately 110 different subjects was used. High-throughput TCR immunosequencing, statistical association of individual TCRs with disease status, and machine learning were combined to predict cytomegalovirus infection status. Study-wide findings and limitations: A later analysis lacked HLA typing for the validation cohort, so it scored co-occurrence in that cohort across all 110 or so repertoires. In a later analysis, TCRs clustered in the first cohort were found to also tend to co-occur in the 120 or so validation repertoires, with 94% of cluster scores above 0. A few of the identified cytomegalovirus-associated TCR beta chains were confirmed in vitro to be specific for cytomegalovirus antigens. Across donors, most TCR sequences were observed very rarely, whereas some public TCRs were present in many individuals. A total of 150 to 200 TCR beta chains were listed by the study as associated with cytomegalovirus. According to the authors, the approach could potentially be generalized to other disease states and immunological phenotypes. Cytomegalovirus status was reported to be diagnosed by the classifier with high specificity and sensitivity in both the original and validation cohorts.

As to this clone: No antigen is known for it. Base qualities are not recorded, but no much larger clone differs from it by a single base.

Separate from the approximately 700-subject first cohort, the validation cohort of 95 to 150 subjects was the group to which the donors belonged. The receptor library was made with the immunoSEQ multiplex PCR assay. As for how the authors treated the data: A statistical classification framework was built to diagnose cytomegalovirus status from the catalog of TCR beta chain sequences. TCRdb limited this immuneACCESS table to in-frame rearrangements with V and J called. A share of clones is missing; checked studies link under half to unresolved V genes, and the rest is unexplained. The V and J calls and clone size come from that table; D and trimming were worked out from the DNA. The sample includes about 330,000 clones, with about 90% observed a single time. 1.2% of the sample belongs to the ten largest clones. The CDR3, from cysteine to phenylalanine, totals 13 residues. Only the CDR3 DNA stays, 39 bases, in frame from base 1. Via the germline V gene, CDR1 is SQVTM and CDR2 ANQGSEA. V gives up 6 bases and J gives up 1 base, and the segment between their germline ends measures 12 bases.

Source material: PBMCs. The TCR sequence derives from a woman under 40 in good health and CMV-seropositive. The sequence joins TRBV29-1 to TRBJ2-5; the best D guess is TRBD1, with 5 bases matching. CDR3 sequence: CSVTVIVQETQYF. The sequenced DNA is TGCAGCGTGACAGTTATTGTCCAAGAGACCCAGTACTTC. When the CDR3 is completed using the reference TRBV29-1 and TRBJ2-5 genes on either side, the full variable domain is SAVISQKPSRDICQRGTSLTIQCQVDSQVTMMFWYRQQPGQSLTLIATANQGSEATYESGFVIDKFPISRPNLTFSTLTVSNMSPEDSSIYLCSVTVIVQETQYFGPGTRLLVL.